Listed below are T cell receptor beta chains from one sample, sequenced in a study of blood T cell repertoires in COVID-19. TCRdb's table, derived via immunoSEQ multiplex PCR, lists solely in-frame clones and lacks some. The sample shows 150,000 to 200,000 clones, 84% of them seen only once. Material: peripheral blood. These receptors all come from a woman between 70 and 85 years old with COVID-19, enrolled during active disease. CDR3s include the opening cysteine and the closing phenylalanine or tryptophan. Each record gives: J gene, clone size, D gene, V gene, CDR3 protein, CDR3 DNA. A D gene is named only where the DNA matches it firmly. Size is stated for part of the rows, as once, few or many counts, or as a class when the clone is expanded.

TRBJ2-7	-	TRBD1	TRBV6-5	CASSVTGDEQYF	TGTGCCAGCAGCGTGACAGGGGACGAGCAGTACTTC
TRBJ1-1	-	TRBD1	TRBV5-1	CASSRTPGQGIEAFF	TGCGCCAGCAGCAGGACCCCGGGACAGGGTATTGAAGCTTTCTTT
TRBJ1-4	-	-	TRBV30	CAWSGATDSRPNEKLFF	TGTGCCTGGAGTGGGGCCACGGACAGCCGGCCCAATGAAAAACTGTTTTTT
TRBJ1-1	once	-	TRBV27	CASSPGGGTEAFF	TGTGCCAGCAGCCCGGGGGGAGGGACTGAAGCTTTCTTT
TRBJ1-5	-	-	TRBV19	CASSTQTRQGYNQPQHF	TGTGCCAGTAGTACCCAAACCCGCCAGGGGTACAATCAGCCCCAGCATTTT
TRBJ1-1	once	TRBD1	TRBV29-1	CSVQGWNTEAFF	TGCAGCGTACAGGGGTGGAACACTGAAGCTTTCTTT
TRBJ2-1	-	TRBD1	TRBV2	CASSEDRGLRSYNEQFF	TGTGCCAGCAGTGAGGACAGGGGGCTTCGCTCCTACAATGAGCAGTTCTTC
TRBJ1-1	-	-	TRBV10-1	CASSRTGNTEAFF	TGCGCCAGCAGCCGAACAGGGAATACTGAAGCTTTCTTT
TRBJ2-7	-	TRBD2	TRBV19	CASSPAGVAGGRSYEQYF	TGTGCCAGTAGTCCCGCCGGGGTAGCGGGAGGGCGGTCCTACGAGCAGTACTTC
TRBJ2-3	-	TRBD1	TRBV19	CASSLQGATDTQYF	TGTGCCAGTAGTCTCCAGGGGGCCACAGATACGCAGTATTTT
TRBJ2-5	-	TRBD2	TRBV19	CASSMLAGDQETQYF	TGTGCCAGTAGTATGCTAGCGGGAGACCAAGAGACCCAGTACTTC
TRBJ1-1	-	-	TRBV18	CASSPGQRNTEAFF	TGTGCCAGCTCACCGGGGCAGAGGAATACTGAAGCTTTCTTT
TRBJ1-1	-	TRBD1	TRBV30	CAWGQGANTEAFF	TGTGCCTGGGGACAGGGGGCGAATACTGAAGCTTTCTTT
TRBJ1-3	-	-	TRBV2	CASSVYSGNTIYF	TGTGCCAGCAGTGTCTACTCTGGAAACACCATATATTTT
TRBJ2-3	-	TRBD1	TRBV19	CASSTEGPGTGGSDTQYF	TGTGCCAGTAGTACCGAGGGCCCCGGGACAGGGGGCTCAGATACGCAGTATTTT
TRBJ1-6	-	-	TRBV28	CASSPGNRSPLHF	TGTGCCAGCAGTCCGGGAAATCGGTCACCCCTCCACTTT
TRBJ1-3	-	-	TRBV25-1	CASSTPTGNGNTIYF	TGTGCCAGCAGTACCCCGACGGGGAATGGAAACACCATATATTTT
TRBJ1-2	-	-	TRBV20-1	CSASGGGGANYGYTF	TGCAGTGCTAGTGGGGGTGGAGGAGCTAACTATGGCTACACCTTC
TRBJ1-2	-	-	TRBV5-6	CASSLGLSLNYGYTF	TGTGCCAGCAGCCTGGGACTGTCCCTTAACTATGGCTACACCTTC
TRBJ1-1	-	-	TRBV7-8	CASSPSGGVGTEAFF	TGTGCCAGCAGCCCATCCGGCGGGGTTGGCACTGAAGCTTTCTTT
TRBJ2-3	once	-	TRBV7-3	CASSYTPDTQYF	TGTGCCAGCAGCTACACCCCAGATACGCAGTATTTT
TRBJ1-2	-	-	TRBV6-5	CASSYYRDQGYTF	TGTGCCAGCAGTTACTACAGGGATCAAGGCTACACCTTC
TRBJ1-1	-	-	TRBV7-8	CASRAGLNTEAFF	TGTGCCAGCAGGGCAGGGCTGAACACTGAAGCTTTCTTT
TRBJ2-5	-	-	TRBV3-1/TRBV3-2	CASSQDGRGETQYF	TGTGCCAGCAGCCAAGATGGGCGTGGGGAGACCCAGTACTTC
TRBJ2-2	-	TRBD2	TRBV27	CASSFELAGGLRELFF	TGTGCCAGCAGTTTCGAACTAGCGGGGGGCCTTAGAGAGCTGTTTTTT